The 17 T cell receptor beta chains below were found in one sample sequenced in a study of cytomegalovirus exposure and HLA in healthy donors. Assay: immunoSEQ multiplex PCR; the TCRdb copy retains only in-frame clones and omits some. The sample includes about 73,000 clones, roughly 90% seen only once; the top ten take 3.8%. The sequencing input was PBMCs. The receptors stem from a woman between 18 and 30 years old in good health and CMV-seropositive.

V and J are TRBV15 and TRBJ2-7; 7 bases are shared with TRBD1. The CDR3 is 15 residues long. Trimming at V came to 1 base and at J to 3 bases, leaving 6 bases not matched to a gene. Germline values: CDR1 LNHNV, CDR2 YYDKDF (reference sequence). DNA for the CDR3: TGTGCCACCAGCAGAGCCCACGGGACAGACTACGAGCAGTACTTC. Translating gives CATSRAHGTDYEQYF.

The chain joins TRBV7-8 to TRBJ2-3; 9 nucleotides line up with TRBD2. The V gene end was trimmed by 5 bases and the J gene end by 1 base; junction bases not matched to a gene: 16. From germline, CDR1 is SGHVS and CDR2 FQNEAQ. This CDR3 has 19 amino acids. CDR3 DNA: TGTGCCAGCAGCCCTCGCCCTAGCGGGATCTCAACAGGCACAGATACGCAGTATTTT. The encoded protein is CASSPRPSGISTGTDTQYF.

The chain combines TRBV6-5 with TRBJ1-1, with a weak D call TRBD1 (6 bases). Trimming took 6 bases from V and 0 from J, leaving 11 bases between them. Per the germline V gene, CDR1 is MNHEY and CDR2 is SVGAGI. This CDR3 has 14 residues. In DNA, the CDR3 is TGTGCCAGCAGCCCCGGGACACTGAACACTGAAGCTTTCTTT. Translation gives CASSPGTLNTEAFF.

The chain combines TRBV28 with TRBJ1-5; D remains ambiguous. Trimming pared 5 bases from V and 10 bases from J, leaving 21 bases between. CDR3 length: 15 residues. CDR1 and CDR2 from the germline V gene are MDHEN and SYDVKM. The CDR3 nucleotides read TGTGCCAGCAGTCTTTCGTGGCTTCCGAATCGACCCCAGCATTTT. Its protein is CASSLSWLPNRPQHF. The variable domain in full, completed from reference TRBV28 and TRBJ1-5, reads DVKVTQSSRYLVKRTGEKVFLECVQDMDHENMFWYRQDPGLGLRLIYFSYDVKMKEKGDIPEGYSVSREKKERFSLILESASTNQTSMYLCASSLSWLPNRPQHFGDGTRLSIL.

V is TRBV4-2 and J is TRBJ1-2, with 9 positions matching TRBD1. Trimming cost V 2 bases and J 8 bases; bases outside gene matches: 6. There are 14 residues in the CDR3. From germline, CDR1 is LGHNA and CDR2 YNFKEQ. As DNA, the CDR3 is TGTGCCAGCAGCCAACCGGGACAGGGAAGGGGCTACACCTTC. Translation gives CASSQPGQGRGYTF.

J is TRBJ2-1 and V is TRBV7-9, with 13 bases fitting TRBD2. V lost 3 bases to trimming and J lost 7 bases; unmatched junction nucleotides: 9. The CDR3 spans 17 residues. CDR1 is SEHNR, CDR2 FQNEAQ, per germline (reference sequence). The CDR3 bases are TGTGCCAGCAGCTTCCCCACTAGCGGGGGGGTATCGAATGAGCAGTTCTTC. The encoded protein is CASSFPTSGGVSNEQFF.

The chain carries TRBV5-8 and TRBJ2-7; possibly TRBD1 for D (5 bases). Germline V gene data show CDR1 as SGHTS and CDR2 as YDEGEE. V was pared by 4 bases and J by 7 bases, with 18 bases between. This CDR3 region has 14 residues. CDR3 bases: TGTGCCAGCAGCGGGGTGACAGACGACGGGGAGCAGTACTTC. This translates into CASSGVTDDGEQYF.

The CDR3 nucleotides are TGTGCCAGCACCCAAGGGGGAGCCACAGATACGCAGTATTTT. The encoded protein is CASTQGGATDTQYF. The gene calls are TRBV6-1 and TRBJ2-3, with a possible D match to TRBD1 (6 bases). CDR1 MNHNS and CDR2 SASEGT come from the germline V gene. Trimming cost V 7 bases and J 2 bases, with 13 bases left between them. This CDR3 has 14 residues.

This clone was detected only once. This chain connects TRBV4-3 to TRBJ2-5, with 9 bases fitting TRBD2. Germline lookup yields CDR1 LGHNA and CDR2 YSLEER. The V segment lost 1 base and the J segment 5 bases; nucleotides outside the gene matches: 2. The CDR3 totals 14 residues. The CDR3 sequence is CASSQGGTSETQYF. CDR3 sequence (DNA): TGCGCCAGCAGCCAAGGTGGGACTAGCGAGACCCAGTACTTC.

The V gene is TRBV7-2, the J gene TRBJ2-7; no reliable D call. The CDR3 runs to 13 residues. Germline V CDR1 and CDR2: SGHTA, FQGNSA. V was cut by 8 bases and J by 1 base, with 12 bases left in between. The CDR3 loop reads CASGLPPSYEQYF. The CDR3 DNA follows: TGTGCCAGCGGCCTTCCCCCGTCCTACGAGCAGTACTTC.

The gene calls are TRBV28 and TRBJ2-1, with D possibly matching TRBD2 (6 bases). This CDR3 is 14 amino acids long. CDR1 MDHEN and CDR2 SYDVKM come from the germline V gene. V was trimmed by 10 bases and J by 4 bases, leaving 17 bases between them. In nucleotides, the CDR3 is TGTGCCATTACGGGGGTTGATAGTTACAATGAGCAGTTCTTC. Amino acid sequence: CAITGVDSYNEQFF.

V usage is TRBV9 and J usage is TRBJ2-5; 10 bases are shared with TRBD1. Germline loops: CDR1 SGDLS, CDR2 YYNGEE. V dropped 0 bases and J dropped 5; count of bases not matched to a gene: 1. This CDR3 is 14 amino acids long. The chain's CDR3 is CASSVEGQGETQYF. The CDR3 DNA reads TGTGCCAGCAGCGTAGAGGGACAGGGGGAGACCCAGTACTTC. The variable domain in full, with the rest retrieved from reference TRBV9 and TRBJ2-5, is DSGVTQTPKHLITATGQRVTLRCSPRSGDLSVYWYQQSLDQGLQFLIQYYNGEERAKGNILERFSAQQFPDLHSELNLSSLELGDSALYFCASSVEGQGETQYFGPGTRLLVL.

The CDR3 bases are TGTGCCAGCAGTCCCCCCAGTGGTCAGGGTGGCTACGAGCAGTACTTC. This sequence encodes CASSPPSGQGGYEQYF. The chain couples TRBV28 to TRBJ2-7; TRBD1 is a possible D gene (5 bases). Germline CDR1 reads MDHEN; CDR2 reads SYDVKM. The CDR3 consists of 16 residues. Trimming took 5 bases from V and 3 from J, leaving 20 bases between them.

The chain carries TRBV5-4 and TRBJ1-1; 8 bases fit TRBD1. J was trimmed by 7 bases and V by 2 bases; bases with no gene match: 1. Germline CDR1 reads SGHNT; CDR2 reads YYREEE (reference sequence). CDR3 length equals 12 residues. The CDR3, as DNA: TGTGCCAGCAGCTTACAGGGGGGTGAAGCTTTCTTT. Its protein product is CASSLQGGEAFF. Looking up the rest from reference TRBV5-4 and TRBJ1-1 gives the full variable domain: ETGVTQSPTHLIKTRGQQVTLRCSSQSGHNTVSWYQQALGQGPQFIFQYYREEENGRGNFPPRFSGLQFPNYSSELNVNALELDDSALYLCASSLQGGEAFFGQGTRLTVV.

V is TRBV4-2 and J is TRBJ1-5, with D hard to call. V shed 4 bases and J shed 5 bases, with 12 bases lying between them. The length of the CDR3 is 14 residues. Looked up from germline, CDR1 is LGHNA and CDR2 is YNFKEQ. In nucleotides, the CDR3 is TGTGCCAGCAGCCGAACCCAGGAAGATCAGCCCCAGCATTTT. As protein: CASSRTQEDQPQHF.

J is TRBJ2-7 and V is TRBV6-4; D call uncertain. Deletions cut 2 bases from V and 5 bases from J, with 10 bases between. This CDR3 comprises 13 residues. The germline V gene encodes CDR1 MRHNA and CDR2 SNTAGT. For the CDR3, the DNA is TGTGCCAGCAGTGACGCCACTGAGGACGAGCAGTACTTC. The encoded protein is CASSDATEDEQYF.

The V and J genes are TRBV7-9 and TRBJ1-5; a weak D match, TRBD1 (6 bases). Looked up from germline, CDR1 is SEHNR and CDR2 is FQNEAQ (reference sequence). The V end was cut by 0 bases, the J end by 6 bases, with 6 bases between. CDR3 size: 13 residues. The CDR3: CASSLAGAQPQHF. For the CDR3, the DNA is TGTGCCAGCAGCTTAGCGGGGGCTCAGCCCCAGCATTTT.